Given below is one T cell receptor (beta chain) in context. The antigen remains undetermined. Individual cDNA molecules carried attached unique molecular identifiers. TCRdb processed the 5' RACE reads anew with MiXCR; each CDR3 protein has one entry. The data show around 60,000 distinct CDR3 sequences, with around 11% seen just once and 2.5% to 3.5% held by the top ten. The CDR3 is made up of 13 amino acids. CDR1 is KGHDR, CDR2 SFDVKD, per germline. With 5 bases clipped from V and 5 bases from J, the junction kept 2 bases outside the gene matches. The sample comes from a study of early T cells in non-severe SARS-CoV-2 infection. Findings and caveats of the study: CD4 and private specificities were missed by VDJdb matching, which favored anti-spike CD8 responses.

This clonotype was obtained from an adult who was a healthcare worker with PCR-confirmed SARS-CoV-2 infection or an uninfected control (not recorded which). The gene calls are TRBV24-1 and TRBJ2-1; 7 positions match TRBD1. The sample consisted of whole blood, taken at baseline. The CDR3 DNA reads as TGTGCCACCAGTGGGACAGGCGACAATGAGCAGTTCTTC. It yields the protein CATSGTGDNEQFF.